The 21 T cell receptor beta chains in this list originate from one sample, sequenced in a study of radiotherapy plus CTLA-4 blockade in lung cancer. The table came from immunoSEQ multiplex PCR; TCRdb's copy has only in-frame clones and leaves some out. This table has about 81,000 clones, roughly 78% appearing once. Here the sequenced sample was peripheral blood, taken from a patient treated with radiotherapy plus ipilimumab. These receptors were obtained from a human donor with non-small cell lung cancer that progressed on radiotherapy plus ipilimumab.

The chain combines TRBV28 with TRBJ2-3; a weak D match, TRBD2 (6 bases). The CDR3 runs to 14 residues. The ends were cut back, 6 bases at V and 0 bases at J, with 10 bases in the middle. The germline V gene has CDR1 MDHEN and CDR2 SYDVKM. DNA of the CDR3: TGTGCCAGCAGGCTCGGGACTAGCACAGATACGCAGTATTTT. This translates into CASRLGTSTDTQYF. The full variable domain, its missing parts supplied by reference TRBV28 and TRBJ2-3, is DVKVTQSSRYLVKRTGEKVFLECVQDMDHENMFWYRQDPGLGLRLIYFSYDVKMKEKGDIPEGYSVSREKKERFSLILESASTNQTSMYLCASRLGTSTDTQYFGPGTRLTVL.

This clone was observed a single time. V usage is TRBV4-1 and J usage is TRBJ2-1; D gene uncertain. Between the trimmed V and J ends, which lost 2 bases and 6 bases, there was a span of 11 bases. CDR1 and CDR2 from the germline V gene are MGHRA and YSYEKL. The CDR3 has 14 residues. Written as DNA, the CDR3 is TGCGCCAGCAGCCAAAGCCGGGCGTCCAATGAGCAGTTCTTC. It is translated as CASSQSRASNEQFF.

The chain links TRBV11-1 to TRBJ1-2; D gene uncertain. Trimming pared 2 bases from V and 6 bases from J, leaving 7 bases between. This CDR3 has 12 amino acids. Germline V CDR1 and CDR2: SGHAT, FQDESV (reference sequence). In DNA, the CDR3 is TGTGCCAGCAGCTTAATGGCGGATGGCTACACCTTC. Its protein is CASSLMADGYTF. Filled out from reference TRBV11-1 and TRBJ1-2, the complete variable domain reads EAEVAQSPRYKITEKSQAVAFWCDPISGHATLYWYRQILGQGPELLVQFQDESVVDDSQLPKDRFSAERLKGVDSTLKIQPAELGDSAMYLCASSLMADGYTFGSGTRLTVV.

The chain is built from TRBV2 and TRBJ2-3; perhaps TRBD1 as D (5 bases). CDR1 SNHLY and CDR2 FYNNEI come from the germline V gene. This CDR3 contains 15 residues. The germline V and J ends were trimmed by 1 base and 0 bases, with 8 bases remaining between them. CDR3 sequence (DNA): TGTGCCAGCAGTGAAGGGACAACTAGCACAGATACGCAGTATTTT. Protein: CASSEGTTSTDTQYF.

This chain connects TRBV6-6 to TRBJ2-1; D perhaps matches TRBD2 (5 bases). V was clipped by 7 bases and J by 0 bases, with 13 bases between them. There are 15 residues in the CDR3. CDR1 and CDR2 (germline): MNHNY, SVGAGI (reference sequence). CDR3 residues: CASIGRLSSYNEQFF. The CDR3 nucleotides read TGTGCCAGCATAGGGAGACTGAGCTCCTACAATGAGCAGTTCTTC.

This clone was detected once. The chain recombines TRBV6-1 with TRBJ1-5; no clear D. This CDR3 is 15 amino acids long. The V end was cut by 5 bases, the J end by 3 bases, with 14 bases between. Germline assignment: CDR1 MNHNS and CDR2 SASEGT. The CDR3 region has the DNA TGTGCCAGCAGTCCCCGGGCCCAGTTCAATCAGCCCCAGCATTTT. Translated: CASSPRAQFNQPQHF.

In nucleotides, the CDR3 is TGCGCCAGCAGGGGGTTGGGCTATGGCTACACCTTC. It yields the protein CASRGLGYGYTF. The chain couples TRBV4-1 to TRBJ1-2; D uncertain. This CDR3 has 12 amino acids. Germline CDR1 MGHRA, CDR2 YSYEKL. V was clipped by 6 bases and J by 4 bases, with 9 bases between them.

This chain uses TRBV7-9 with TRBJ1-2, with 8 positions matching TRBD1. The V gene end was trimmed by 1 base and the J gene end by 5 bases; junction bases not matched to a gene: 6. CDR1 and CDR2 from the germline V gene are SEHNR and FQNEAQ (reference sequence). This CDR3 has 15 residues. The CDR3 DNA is TGTGCCAGCAGCTTAGGGCAGGGGGCTGGATATGGCTACACCTTC. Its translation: CASSLGQGAGYGYTF.

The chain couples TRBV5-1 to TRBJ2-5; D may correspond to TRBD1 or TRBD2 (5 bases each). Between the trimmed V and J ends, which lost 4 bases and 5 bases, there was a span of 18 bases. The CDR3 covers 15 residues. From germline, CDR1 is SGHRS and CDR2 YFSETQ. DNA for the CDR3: TGCGCCAGCAGCCCTGGTCGGGGCGGGCGGGAGACCCAGTACTTC. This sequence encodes CASSPGRGGRETQYF.

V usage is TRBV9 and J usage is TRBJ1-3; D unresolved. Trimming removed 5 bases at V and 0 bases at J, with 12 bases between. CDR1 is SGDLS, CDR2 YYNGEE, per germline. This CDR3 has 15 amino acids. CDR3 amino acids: CASRQNDVSGNTIYF. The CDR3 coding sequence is TGTGCCAGCAGACAAAATGACGTCTCTGGAAACACCATATATTTT. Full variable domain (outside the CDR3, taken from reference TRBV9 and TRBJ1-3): DSGVTQTPKHLITATGQRVTLRCSPRSGDLSVYWYQQSLDQGLQFLIQYYNGEERAKGNILERFSAQQFPDLHSELNLSSLELGDSALYFCASRQNDVSGNTIYFGEGSWLTVV.

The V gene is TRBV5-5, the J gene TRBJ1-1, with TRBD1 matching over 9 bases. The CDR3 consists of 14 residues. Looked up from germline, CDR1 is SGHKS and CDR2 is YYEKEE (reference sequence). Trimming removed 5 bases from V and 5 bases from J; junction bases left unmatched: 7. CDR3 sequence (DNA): TGTGCCAGCAGACTGGACAGGGGAAGGACTGAAGCTTTCTTT. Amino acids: CASRLDRGRTEAFF.

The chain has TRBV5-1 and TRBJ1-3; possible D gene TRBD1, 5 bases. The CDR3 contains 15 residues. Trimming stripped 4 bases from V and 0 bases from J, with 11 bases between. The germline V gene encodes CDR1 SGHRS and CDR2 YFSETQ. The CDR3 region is CASSGGASSGNTIYF. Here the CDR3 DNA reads TGCGCCAGCAGCGGGGGTGCGAGCTCTGGAAACACCATATATTTT.

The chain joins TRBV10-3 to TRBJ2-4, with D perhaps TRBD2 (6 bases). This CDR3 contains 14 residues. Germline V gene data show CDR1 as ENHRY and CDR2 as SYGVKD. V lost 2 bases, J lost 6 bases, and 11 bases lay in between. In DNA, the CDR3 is TGTGCCATCAGTGAGGGGGGGTCGGGAAACATTCAGTACTTC. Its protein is CAISEGGSGNIQYF.

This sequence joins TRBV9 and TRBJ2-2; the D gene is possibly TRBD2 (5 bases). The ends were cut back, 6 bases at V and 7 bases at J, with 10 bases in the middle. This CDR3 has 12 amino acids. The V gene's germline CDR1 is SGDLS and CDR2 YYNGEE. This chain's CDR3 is CASNLLGGELFF. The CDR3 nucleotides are TGTGCCAGCAACCTACTAGGCGGGGAGCTGTTTTTT.

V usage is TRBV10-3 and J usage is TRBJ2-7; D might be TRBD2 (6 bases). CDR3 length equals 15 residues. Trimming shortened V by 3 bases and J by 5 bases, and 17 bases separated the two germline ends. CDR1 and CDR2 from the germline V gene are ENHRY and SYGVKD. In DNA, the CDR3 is TGTGCCATCAGTGACGGCGGGAAACAACTCGACGAGCAGTACTTC. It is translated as CAISDGGKQLDEQYF.

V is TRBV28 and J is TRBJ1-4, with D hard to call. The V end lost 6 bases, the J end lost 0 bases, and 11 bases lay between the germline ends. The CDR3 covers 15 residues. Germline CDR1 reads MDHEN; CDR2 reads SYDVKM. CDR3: CASRAGGATNEKLFF. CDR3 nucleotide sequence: TGTGCCAGCAGAGCAGGAGGCGCAACTAATGAAAAACTGTTTTTT.

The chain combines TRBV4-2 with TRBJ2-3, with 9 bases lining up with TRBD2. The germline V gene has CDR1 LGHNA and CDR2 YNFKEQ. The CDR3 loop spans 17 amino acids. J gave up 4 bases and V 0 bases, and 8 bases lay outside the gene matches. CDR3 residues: CASSQDVGSGSPDTQYF. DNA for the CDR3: TGTGCCAGCAGCCAAGATGTGGGTAGCGGGAGTCCAGATACGCAGTATTTT.

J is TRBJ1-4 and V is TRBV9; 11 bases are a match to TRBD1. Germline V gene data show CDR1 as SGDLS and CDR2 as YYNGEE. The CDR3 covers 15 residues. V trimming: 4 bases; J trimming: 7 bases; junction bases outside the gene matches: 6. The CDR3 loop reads CASSPGQGAGEKLFF. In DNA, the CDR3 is TGTGCCAGCAGCCCCGGACAGGGGGCGGGTGAAAAACTGTTTTTT.

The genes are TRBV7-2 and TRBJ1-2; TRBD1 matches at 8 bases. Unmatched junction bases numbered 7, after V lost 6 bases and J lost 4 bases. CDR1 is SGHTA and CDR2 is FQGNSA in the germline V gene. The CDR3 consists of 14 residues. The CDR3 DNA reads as TGTGCCAGCAGGCTACCCCAGGGGGCCTATGGCTACACCTTC. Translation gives CASRLPQGAYGYTF. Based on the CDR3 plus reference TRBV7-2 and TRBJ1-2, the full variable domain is GAGVSQSPSNKVTEKGKDVELRCDPISGHTALYWYRQSLGQGLEFLIYFQGNSAPDKSGLPSDRFSAERTGGSVSTLTIQRTQQEDSAVYLCASRLPQGAYGYTFGSGTRLTVV.

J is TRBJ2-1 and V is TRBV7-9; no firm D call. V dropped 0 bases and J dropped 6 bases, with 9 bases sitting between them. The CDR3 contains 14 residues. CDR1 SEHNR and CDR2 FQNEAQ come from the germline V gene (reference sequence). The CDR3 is CASSLASQFNEQFF. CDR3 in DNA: TGTGCCAGCAGCTTAGCGAGTCAGTTCAATGAGCAGTTCTTC.

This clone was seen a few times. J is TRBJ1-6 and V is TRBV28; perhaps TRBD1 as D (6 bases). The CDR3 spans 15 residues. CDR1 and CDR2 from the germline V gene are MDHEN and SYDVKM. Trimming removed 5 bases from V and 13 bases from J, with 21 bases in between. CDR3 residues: CASSLMRVTGIPLHF. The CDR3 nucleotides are TGTGCCAGCAGTCTTATGAGGGTGACAGGTATCCCCCTCCACTTT.